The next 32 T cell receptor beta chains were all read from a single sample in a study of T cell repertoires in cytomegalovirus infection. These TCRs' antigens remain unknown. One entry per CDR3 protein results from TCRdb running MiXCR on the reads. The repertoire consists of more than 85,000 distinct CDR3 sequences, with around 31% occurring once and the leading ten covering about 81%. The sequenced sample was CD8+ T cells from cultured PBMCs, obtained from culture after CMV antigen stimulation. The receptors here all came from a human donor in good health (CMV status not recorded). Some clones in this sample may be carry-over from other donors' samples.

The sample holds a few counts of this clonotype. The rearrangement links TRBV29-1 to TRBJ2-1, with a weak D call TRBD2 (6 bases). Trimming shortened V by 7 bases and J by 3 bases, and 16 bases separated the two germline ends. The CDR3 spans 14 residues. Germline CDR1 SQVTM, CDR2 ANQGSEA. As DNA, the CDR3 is TGCAGCGCAGGATGGGGGGATTACTACAATGAGCAGTTCTTC. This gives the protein CSAGWGDYYNEQFF.

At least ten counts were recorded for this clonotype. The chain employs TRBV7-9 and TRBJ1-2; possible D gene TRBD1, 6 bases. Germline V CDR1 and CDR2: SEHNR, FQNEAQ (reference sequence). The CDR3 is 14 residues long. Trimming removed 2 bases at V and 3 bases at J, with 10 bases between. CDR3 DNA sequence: TGTGCCAGCAGCTTACAGACAGGTTACTATGGCTACACCTTC. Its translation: CASSLQTGYYGYTF. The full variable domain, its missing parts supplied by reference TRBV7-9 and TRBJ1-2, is DTGVSQNPRHKITKRGQNVTFRCDPISEHNRLYWYRQTLGQGPEFLTYFQNEAQLEKSRLLSDRFSAERPKGSFSTLEIQRTEQGDSAMYLCASSLQTGYYGYTFGSGTRLTVV.

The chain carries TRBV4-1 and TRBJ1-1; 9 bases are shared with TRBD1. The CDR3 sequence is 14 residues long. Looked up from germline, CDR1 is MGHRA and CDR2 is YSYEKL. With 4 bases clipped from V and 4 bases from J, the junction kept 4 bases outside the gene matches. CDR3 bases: TGCGCCAGCAGCCTCCCGACAGGGGGCACTGAAGCTTTCTTT. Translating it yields CASSLPTGGTEAFF.

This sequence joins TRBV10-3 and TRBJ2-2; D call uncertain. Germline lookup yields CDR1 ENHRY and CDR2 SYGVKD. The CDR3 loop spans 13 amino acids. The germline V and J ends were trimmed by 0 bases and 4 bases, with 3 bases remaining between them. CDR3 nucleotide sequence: TGTGCCATCAGTGAGTCGCCCACCGGGGAGCTGTTTTTT. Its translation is CAISESPTGELFF.

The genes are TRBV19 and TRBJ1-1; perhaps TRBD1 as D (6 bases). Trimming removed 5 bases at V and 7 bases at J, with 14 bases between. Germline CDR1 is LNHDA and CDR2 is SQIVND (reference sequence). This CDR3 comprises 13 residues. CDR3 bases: TGTGCCAGTAGTGGTTGGGGGGCCCATGAAGCTTTCTTT. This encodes CASSGWGAHEAFF.

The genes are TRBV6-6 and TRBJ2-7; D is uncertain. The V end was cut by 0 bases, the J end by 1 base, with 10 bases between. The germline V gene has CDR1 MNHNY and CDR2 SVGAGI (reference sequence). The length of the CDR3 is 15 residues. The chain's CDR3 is CASSYSSDGSYEQYF. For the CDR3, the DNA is TGTGCCAGCAGTTACTCTTCGGACGGGTCCTACGAGCAGTACTTC.

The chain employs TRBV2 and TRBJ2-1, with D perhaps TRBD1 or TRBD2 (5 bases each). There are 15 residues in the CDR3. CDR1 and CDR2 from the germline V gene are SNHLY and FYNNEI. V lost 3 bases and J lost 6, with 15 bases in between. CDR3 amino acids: CASSEGLAEGNEQFF. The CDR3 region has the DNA TGTGCCAGCAGTGAGGGGCTAGCCGAAGGCAATGAGCAGTTCTTC.

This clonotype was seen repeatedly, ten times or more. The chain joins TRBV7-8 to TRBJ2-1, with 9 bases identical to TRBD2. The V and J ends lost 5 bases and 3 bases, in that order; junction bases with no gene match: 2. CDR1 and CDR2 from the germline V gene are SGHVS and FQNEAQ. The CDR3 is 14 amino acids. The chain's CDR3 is CASSILAGYNEQFF. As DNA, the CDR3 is TGTGCCAGCAGCATACTAGCGGGCTACAATGAGCAGTTCTTC.

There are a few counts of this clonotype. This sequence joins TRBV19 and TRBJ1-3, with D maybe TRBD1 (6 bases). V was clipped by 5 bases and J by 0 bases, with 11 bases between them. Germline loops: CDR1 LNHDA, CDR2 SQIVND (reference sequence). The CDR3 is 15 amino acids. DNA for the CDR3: TGTGCCAGTAGTTGGGACATTGCCTCTGGAAACACCATATATTTT. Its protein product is CASSWDIASGNTIYF.

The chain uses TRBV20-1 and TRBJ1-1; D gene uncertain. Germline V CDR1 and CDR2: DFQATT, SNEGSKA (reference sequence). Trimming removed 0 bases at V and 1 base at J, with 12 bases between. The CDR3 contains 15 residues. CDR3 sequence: CSARDYRSGNTEAFF. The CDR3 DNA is TGCAGTGCTAGAGATTATCGCTCGGGGAACACTGAAGCTTTCTTT.

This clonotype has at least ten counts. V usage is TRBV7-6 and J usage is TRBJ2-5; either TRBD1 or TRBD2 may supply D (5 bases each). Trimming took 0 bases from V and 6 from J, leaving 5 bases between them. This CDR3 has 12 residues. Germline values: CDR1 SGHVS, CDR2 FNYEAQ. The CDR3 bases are TGTGCCAGCAGCTTAGCGGGACAGACCCAGTACTTC. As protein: CASSLAGQTQYF.

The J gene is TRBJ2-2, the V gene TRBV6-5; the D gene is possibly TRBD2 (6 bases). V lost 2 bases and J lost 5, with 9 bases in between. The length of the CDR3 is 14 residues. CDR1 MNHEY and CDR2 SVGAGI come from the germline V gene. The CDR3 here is CASSYARETGELFF. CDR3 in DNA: TGTGCCAGCAGTTACGCTCGGGAGACCGGGGAGCTGTTTTTT.

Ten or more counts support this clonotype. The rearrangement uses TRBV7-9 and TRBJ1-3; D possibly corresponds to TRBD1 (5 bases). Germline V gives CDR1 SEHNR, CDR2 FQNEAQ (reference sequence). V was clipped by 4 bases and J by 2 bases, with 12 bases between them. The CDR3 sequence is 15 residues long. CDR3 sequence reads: CASSYTGTAGNTIYF. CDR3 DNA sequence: TGTGCCAGCAGCTACACCGGGACGGCTGGAAACACCATATATTTT.

This chain's CDR3 is CASSQGGLVGGEQFF. DNA of the CDR3: TGTGCCAGCAGCCAAGGAGGACTAGTGGGTGGTGAGCAGTTCTTC. The rearrangement joins TRBV3-1 to TRBJ2-1; 7 bases line up with TRBD2. The CDR3 has 15 amino acids. With V trimmed by 1 base and J by 9 bases, 9 bases remained unmatched. CDR1 LGHDT and CDR2 YNNKEL come from the germline V gene (reference sequence).

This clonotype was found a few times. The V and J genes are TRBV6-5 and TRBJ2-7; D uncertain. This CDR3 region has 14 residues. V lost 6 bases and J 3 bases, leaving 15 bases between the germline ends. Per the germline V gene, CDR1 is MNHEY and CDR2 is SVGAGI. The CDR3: CASSQPGRFYEQYF. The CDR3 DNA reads TGTGCCAGCAGCCAGCCTGGACGGTTCTACGAGCAGTACTTC.

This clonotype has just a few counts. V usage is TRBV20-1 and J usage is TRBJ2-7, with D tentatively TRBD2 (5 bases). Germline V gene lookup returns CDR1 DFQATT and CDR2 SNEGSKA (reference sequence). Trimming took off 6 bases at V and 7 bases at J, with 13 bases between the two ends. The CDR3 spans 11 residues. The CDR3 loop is CSAPLGVEQYF. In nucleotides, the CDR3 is TGCAGTGCCCCCCTCGGGGTGGAGCAGTACTTC.

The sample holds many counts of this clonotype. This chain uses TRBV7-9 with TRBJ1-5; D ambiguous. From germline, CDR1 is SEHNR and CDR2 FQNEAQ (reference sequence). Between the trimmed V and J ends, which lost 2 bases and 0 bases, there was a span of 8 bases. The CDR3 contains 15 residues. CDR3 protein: CASSLSGSSNQPQHF. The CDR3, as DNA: TGTGCCAGCAGCTTATCTGGGTCTAGCAATCAGCCCCAGCATTTT.

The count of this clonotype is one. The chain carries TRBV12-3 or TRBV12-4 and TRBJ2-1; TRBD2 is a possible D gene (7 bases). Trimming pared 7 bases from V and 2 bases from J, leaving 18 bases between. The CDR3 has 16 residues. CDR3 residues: CASTSEGGAPYNEQFF. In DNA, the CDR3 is TGTGCCAGCACCAGCGAAGGGGGGGCCCCCTACAATGAGCAGTTCTTC.

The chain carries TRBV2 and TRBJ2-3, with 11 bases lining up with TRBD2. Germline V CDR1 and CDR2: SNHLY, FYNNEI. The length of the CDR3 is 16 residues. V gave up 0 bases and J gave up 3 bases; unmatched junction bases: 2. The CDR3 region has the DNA TGTGCCAGCAGTGAAGCTAGCGGGGGGGCGACAGATACGCAGTATTTT. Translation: CASSEASGGATDTQYF.

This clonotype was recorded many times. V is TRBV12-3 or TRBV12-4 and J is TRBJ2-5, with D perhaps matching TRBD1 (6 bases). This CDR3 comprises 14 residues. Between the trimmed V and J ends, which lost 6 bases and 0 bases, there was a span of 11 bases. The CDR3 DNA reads TGTGCCAGCAGGGACAGCTTAAACCAAGAGACCCAGTACTTC. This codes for CASRDSLNQETQYF.

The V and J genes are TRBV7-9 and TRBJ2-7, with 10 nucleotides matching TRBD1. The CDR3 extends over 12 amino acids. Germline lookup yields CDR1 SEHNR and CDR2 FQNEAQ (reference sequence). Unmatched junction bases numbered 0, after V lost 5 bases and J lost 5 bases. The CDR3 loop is CASSGTGDEQYF. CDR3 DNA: TGTGCCAGCAGCGGGACAGGGGACGAGCAGTACTTC. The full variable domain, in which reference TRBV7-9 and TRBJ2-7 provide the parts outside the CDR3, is DTGVSQNPRHKITKRGQNVTFRCDPISEHNRLYWYRQTLGQGPEFLTYFQNEAQLEKSRLLSDRFSAERPKGSFSTLEIQRTEQGDSAMYLCASSGTGDEQYFGPGTRLTVT.

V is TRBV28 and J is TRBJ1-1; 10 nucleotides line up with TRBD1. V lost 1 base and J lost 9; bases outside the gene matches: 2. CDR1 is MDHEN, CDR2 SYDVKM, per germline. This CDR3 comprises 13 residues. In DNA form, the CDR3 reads TGTGCCAGCAGTTTATTTGACAGGGGGCAAGCTTTCTTT. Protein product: CASSLFDRGQAFF.

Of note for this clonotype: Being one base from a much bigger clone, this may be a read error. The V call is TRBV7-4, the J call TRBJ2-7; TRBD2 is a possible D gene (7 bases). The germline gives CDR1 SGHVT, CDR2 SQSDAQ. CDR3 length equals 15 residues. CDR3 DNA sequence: TGTGTCAGCAGCTTAGAGGGGGGGAACCCTTACGAGCAGTACTTC. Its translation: CVSSLEGGNPYEQYF.

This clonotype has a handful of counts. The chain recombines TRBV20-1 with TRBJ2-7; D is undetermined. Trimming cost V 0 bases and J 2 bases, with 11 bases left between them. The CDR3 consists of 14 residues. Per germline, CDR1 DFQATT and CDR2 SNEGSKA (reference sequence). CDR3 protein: CSARDLEKAYEQYF. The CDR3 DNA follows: TGCAGTGCTAGAGATCTAGAGAAGGCCTACGAGCAGTACTTC.

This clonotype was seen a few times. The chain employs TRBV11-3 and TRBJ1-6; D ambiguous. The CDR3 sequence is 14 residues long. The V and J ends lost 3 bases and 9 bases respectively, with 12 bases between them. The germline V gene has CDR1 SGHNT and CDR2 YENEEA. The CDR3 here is CASSLGSLGSPLHF. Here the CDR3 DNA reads TGTGCCAGCAGCTTGGGCTCCTTGGGTTCACCCCTCCACTTT. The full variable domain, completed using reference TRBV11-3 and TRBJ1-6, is EAGVVQSPRYKIIEKKQPVAFWCNPISGHNTLYWYLQNLGQGPELLIRYENEEAVDDSQLPKDRFSAERLKGVDSTLKIQPAELGDSAVYLCASSLGSLGSPLHFGNGTRLTVT.

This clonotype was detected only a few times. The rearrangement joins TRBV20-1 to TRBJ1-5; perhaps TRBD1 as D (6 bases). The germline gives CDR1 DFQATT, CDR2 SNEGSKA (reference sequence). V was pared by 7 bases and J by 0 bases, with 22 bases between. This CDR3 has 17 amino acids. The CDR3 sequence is CSVSPGHPIGSNQPQHF. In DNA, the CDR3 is TGCAGTGTATCTCCGGGACATCCAATAGGTAGCAATCAGCCCCAGCATTTT.

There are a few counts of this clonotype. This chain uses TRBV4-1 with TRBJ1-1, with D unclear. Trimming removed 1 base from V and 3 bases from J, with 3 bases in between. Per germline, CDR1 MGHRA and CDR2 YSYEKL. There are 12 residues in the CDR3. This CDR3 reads CASSQVDTEAFF. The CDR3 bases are TGCGCCAGCAGCCAAGTAGACACTGAAGCTTTCTTT.

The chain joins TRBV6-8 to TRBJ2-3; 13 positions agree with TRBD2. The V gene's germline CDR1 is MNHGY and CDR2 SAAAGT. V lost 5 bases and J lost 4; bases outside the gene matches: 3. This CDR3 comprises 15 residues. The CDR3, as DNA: TGTGCCAGCAGTCGGACTAGCGGGAGTGCAGATACGCAGTATTTT. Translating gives CASSRTSGSADTQYF.

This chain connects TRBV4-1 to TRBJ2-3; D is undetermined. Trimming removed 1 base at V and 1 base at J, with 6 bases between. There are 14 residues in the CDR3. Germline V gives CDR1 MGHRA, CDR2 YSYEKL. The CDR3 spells CASSQVVGTDTQYF. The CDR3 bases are TGCGCCAGCAGCCAAGTAGTGGGCACAGATACGCAGTATTTT.

The CDR3 DNA follows: TGTGCCAGCAGTCCCCGGACAGGGGTTGACAATTCACCCCTCCACTTT. Its translation is CASSPRTGVDNSPLHF. The V gene is TRBV6-1, the J gene TRBJ1-6; 9 bases fit TRBD1. V was clipped by 5 bases and J by 7 bases; unmatched bases: 9. Germline values: CDR1 MNHNS, CDR2 SASEGT. This CDR3 is 16 amino acids long.

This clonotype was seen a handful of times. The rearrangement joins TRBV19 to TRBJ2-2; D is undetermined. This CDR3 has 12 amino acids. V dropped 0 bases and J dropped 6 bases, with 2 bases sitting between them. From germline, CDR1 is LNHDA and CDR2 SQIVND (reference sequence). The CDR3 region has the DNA TGTGCCAGTAGTATAGATCCCGGGGAGCTGTTTTTT. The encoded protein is CASSIDPGELFF.

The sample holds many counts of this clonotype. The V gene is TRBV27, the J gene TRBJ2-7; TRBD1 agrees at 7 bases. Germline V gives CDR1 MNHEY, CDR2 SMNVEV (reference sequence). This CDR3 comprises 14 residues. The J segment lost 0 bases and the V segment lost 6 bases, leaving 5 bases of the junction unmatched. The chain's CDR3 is CASRPRDSSYEQYF. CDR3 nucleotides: TGTGCCAGCAGACCCCGGGACAGCTCCTACGAGCAGTACTTC.